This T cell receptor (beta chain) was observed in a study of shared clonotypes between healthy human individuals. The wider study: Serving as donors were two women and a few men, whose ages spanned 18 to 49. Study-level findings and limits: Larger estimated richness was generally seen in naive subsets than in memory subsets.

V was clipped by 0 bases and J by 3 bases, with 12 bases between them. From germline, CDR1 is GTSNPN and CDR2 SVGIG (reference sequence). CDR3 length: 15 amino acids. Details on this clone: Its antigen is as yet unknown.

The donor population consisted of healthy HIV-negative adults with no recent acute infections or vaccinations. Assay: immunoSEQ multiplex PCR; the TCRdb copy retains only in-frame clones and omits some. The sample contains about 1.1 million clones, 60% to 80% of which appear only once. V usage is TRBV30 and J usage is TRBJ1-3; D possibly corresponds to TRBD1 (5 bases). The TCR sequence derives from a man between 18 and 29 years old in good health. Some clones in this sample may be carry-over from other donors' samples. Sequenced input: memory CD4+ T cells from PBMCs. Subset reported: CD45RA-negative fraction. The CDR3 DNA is TGTGCCTGGAGTGTCCTAGGGGCGGTTGGAAACACCATATATTTT. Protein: CAWSVLGAVGNTIYF.